This TCR beta chain was retrieved from a study of T-cell memory formation after mild COVID-19. This clonotype occurred a few times. Looked up from germline, CDR1 is MNHEY and CDR2 is SVGEGT. V was pared by 5 bases and J by 7 bases, with 8 bases of the junction left unmatched. The CDR3 length is 15 residues. cDNA libraries for TCR alpha and TCR beta, carrying sample barcodes and UMIs, came from 5'RACE with constant-segment primers. Each CDR3 protein gets one entry after TCRdb re-called the 5' RACE reads with MiXCR. The sample records 450,000 to 650,000 distinct CDR3 sequences, under 20% being singletons.

This receptor was taken from an adult woman who had mild COVID-19 (a few samples of this study predate the infection). Cell type and time point are not known. The sequencing input was PBMCs or a T cell subset sorted from them (not recorded which). The chain combines TRBV6-2 or TRBV6-3 with TRBJ1-6; 7 bases fit TRBD1. In nucleotides, the CDR3 is TGTGCCAGCAGTCAAGGGGACAGCCGAAATTCACCCCTCCACTTT. Translated, it gives CASSQGDSRNSPLHF.